This section outlines one T cell receptor beta chain sequence together with its context. In the original analysis: The assay estimated nucleated cells by amplifying reference gene primers. Assay used: immunoSEQ multiplex PCR; TCRdb lists only in-frame clones, some missing. V, J and clone size derive from that table, while D and trimming were established from the DNA sequence. The table has around 50,000 clones, about nine tenths seen once. The source of the sample is a study of blood T cell repertoires in COVID-19. Overall study: Both acute and convalescent COVID-19 samples were obtained from the United States, Italy and Spain. The analysed material was cDNA or gDNA that came from T cells, B-cell-depleted T cells, or PBMCs.

V lost 0 bases and J lost 7, with 12 bases in between. CDR1 MNHEY and CDR2 SVGAGI come from the germline V gene. The CDR3 covers 14 residues. The rearrangement uses TRBV6-5 and TRBJ1-2; D gene uncertain. The sample taken for sequencing was peripheral blood. The receptor was derived from a man in his sixties or seventies with acute or convalescent COVID-19. CDR3 coding DNA: TGTGCCAGCAGTTACTCGTCCATTGGCGGTGGCTACACCTTC. Its translation is CASSYSSIGGGYTF.